Below are 18 T cell receptor beta chains sequenced from a single sample in a study of cytomegalovirus exposure and HLA in healthy donors (dated by TCRdb to between 2016 and 2019). The library was made by the immunoSEQ multiplex PCR assay. For the multiplex PCR, a mixture combining 60 forward primers for TCR Vbeta segments and 13 reverse primers for TCR Jbeta segments was used. TCRdb obtained this table from immuneACCESS and retained in-frame rearrangements with V and J assigned. These tables miss some clones; where compared with another copy, unresolved V genes account for less than half of the shortfall, and the remainder is unexplained. The sample yields roughly 100,000 clones; less than 85% were counted once. The ten top clones hold just over 2.5% of the sample. Input material: PBMCs. The receptors come from a man between 35 and 55 years old in good health and CMV-seronegative.

CDR3 in amino acids: CASSQLSGLAGAGTQYF. Written as DNA, the CDR3 is TGCGCCAGCAGCCAACTCTCTGGACTAGCGGGGGCTGGGACCCAGTACTTC. V usage is TRBV4-1 and J usage is TRBJ2-5, with 13 positions matching TRBD2. V shed 2 bases and J 7 bases; nucleotides not matched to a gene: 10. The CDR3 runs 17 residues. Germline CDR1 reads MGHRA; CDR2 reads YSYEKL.

The chain uses TRBV6-5 and TRBJ1-2; perhaps TRBD1 as D (6 bases). Germline V lookup: CDR1 MNHEY, CDR2 SVGAGI. The CDR3 is 14 residues long. The germline V and J ends were trimmed by 4 bases and 5 bases, with 14 bases remaining between them. CDR3: CASSSTGQSYGYTF. The CDR3 DNA is TGTGCCAGCAGTTCCACGGGACAATCATATGGCTACACCTTC.

A word on this clone: Sequence at one end of the junction differs from germline and may be a read error. The chain has TRBV19 and TRBJ1-5; D call uncertain. The CDR3 contains 15 residues. The V gene's germline CDR1 is LNHDA and CDR2 SQIVND (reference sequence). CDR3 protein: CASSSAEYSNQPQHF. In DNA, the CDR3 is TGTGCCAGTAGTTCCGCCGAATATAGCAATCAACCCCAGCATTTT.

This chain links TRBV5-4 with TRBJ1-5; 8 bases match TRBD1. The CDR3 runs 15 residues. V dropped 0 bases and J dropped 2; count of bases not matched to a gene: 1. Germline loops: CDR1 SGHNT, CDR2 YYREEE (reference sequence). In DNA form, the CDR3 reads TGTGCCAGCAGCTTGGGGACAGGGCGCAATCAGCCCCAGCATTTT. This encodes CASSLGTGRNQPQHF.

V is TRBV19 and J is TRBJ1-3; D might be TRBD1 (6 bases). V lost 1 base and J 2 bases, leaving 9 bases between the germline ends. Germline assignment: CDR1 LNHDA and CDR2 SQIVND (reference sequence). The CDR3 length is 15 residues. The CDR3 sequence is CASSIAAGAGNTIYF. The CDR3 DNA reads TGTGCCAGTAGTATAGCGGCAGGGGCTGGAAACACCATATATTTT.

V usage is TRBV7-3 and J usage is TRBJ2-1, with 11 bases that match TRBD2. CDR3 length equals 16 residues. Germline CDR1 and CDR2: SGHTA and FQGTGA. The V segment lost 0 bases and the J segment 5 bases; nucleotides outside the gene matches: 3. The CDR3 coding sequence is TGTGCCAGCAGCTTAACCCTAGCGGGGGGCCACAATGAGCAGTTCTTC. Protein: CASSLTLAGGHNEQFF.

J is TRBJ2-2 and V is TRBV7-9, with TRBD1 identical over 7 bases. The CDR3 covers 15 residues. Germline CDR1 SEHNR, CDR2 FQNEAQ (reference sequence). Unmatched junction bases numbered 3, after V lost 5 bases and J lost 0 bases. CDR3 coding DNA: TGTGCCAGCAGCCGCGGACAGGCGAACACCGGGGAGCTGTTTTTT. This encodes CASSRGQANTGELFF.

This clone was seen only a few times. The CDR3 region has the DNA TGTGCCTGGAGTTGGCAGGGGGCAGTGGGGGCTTTCTTT. It is translated as CAWSWQGAVGAFF. The chain recombines TRBV30 with TRBJ1-1; 8 positions match TRBD1. The CDR3 covers 13 residues. Per germline, CDR1 GTSNPN and CDR2 SVGIG (reference sequence). V shed 2 bases and J 11 bases; nucleotides not matched to a gene: 10.

The gene calls are TRBV6-1 and TRBJ2-7; 9 bases map to TRBD1. Germline-derived CDR1 and CDR2 are MNHNS and SASEGT. The CDR3 consists of 15 residues. V lost 2 bases, J lost 3 bases, and 5 bases stayed unmatched. The CDR3 nucleotides read TGTGCCAGCAGTGAAATGCTGGGACAGGGCTACGAGCAGTACTTC. It encodes CASSEMLGQGYEQYF.

This sequence joins TRBV4-1 and TRBJ1-5; D is possibly TRBD1 (5 bases). CDR1 is MGHRA and CDR2 is YSYEKL in the germline V gene. This CDR3 has 16 amino acids. V was cut by 3 bases and J by 0 bases, with 12 bases left in between. The CDR3, as DNA: TGCGCCAGCAGCCAGGTAGGACACCTTAGCAATCAGCCCCAGCATTTT. Residues: CASSQVGHLSNQPQHF.

The rearrangement links TRBV7-3 to TRBJ2-2; 8 bases are a match to TRBD2. Germline values: CDR1 SGHTA, CDR2 FQGTGA. V lost 1 base and J lost 1; bases outside the gene matches: 2. This CDR3 has 16 amino acids. The CDR3 sequence is CASSLMAGGNTGELFF. As DNA, the CDR3 is TGTGCCAGCAGCTTAATGGCGGGGGGGAACACCGGGGAGCTGTTTTTT.

This clone was recorded a few times. V usage is TRBV19 and J usage is TRBJ2-7, with a tentative D call TRBD2 (5 bases). The V end was cut by 3 bases, the J end by 0 bases, with 6 bases between. The CDR3 spans 13 residues. Germline V gene data show CDR1 as LNHDA and CDR2 as SQIVND (reference sequence). This chain's CDR3 is CASSMEDSYEQYF. CDR3 sequence (DNA): TGTGCCAGTAGTATGGAGGACTCCTACGAGCAGTACTTC.

The V call is TRBV9, the J call TRBJ2-2; 9 bases align to TRBD1. Germline V gene sequence: CDR1 SGDLS, CDR2 YYNGEE. Trimming removed 3 bases from V and 3 bases from J; junction bases left unmatched: 6. This CDR3 comprises 16 residues. CDR3 region: CASSAPGQGYTGELFF. The CDR3 region has the DNA TGTGCCAGCAGCGCACCGGGACAGGGATACACCGGGGAGCTGTTTTTT.

V is TRBV27 and J is TRBJ2-1, with TRBD1 identical over 8 bases. V lost 4 bases and J lost 15; bases outside the gene matches: 5. CDR3 length: 11 residues. Germline assignment: CDR1 MNHEY and CDR2 SMNVEV (reference sequence). The CDR3 loop is CASSSGDRGFF. DNA of the CDR3: TGTGCCAGCAGTTCGGGAGACAGGGGGTTCTTC.

J is TRBJ1-3 and V is TRBV9; perhaps TRBD1 as D (6 bases). Trimming removed 0 bases from V and 0 bases from J, with 13 bases in between. The CDR3 has 17 amino acids. Germline CDR1 is SGDLS and CDR2 is YYNGEE. The CDR3 loop reads CASSVATGGHSGNTIYF. CDR3 sequence (DNA): TGTGCCAGCAGCGTAGCTACGGGGGGCCACTCTGGAAACACCATATATTTT. The complete variable domain, with remaining parts taken from reference TRBV9 and TRBJ1-3, reads DSGVTQTPKHLITATGQRVTLRCSPRSGDLSVYWYQQSLDQGLQFLIQYYNGEERAKGNILERFSAQQFPDLHSELNLSSLELGDSALYFCASSVATGGHSGNTIYFGEGSWLTVV.

The chain is built from TRBV9 and TRBJ1-4; 7 bases are a match to TRBD1. With 4 bases clipped from V and 7 bases from J, the junction kept 13 bases outside the gene matches. This CDR3 region has 16 residues. Germline loops: CDR1 SGDLS, CDR2 YYNGEE. CDR3 in DNA: TGTGCCAGCAGCCCTAGCATAACAGGGGTCACTGAAAAACTGTTTTTT. Protein sequence: CASSPSITGVTEKLFF.

This clone showed up just a few times. The chain employs TRBV2 and TRBJ1-6, with 7 bases fitting TRBD1. Germline V gives CDR1 SNHLY, CDR2 FYNNEI. With 7 bases clipped from V and 10 bases from J, the junction kept 10 bases outside the gene matches. This CDR3 has 14 residues. The DNA of the CDR3 is TGTGCCAGCAAGGGGGCAGGGACAAGCTCACCCCTCCACTTT. Translating gives CASKGAGTSSPLHF.

V gene TRBV6-5 combines with J gene TRBJ2-7; 7 positions match TRBD1. V shed 6 bases, J shed 6 bases, and the junction held 14 bases outside the gene matches. The germline V gene has CDR1 MNHEY and CDR2 SVGAGI. The CDR3 is 15 residues long. CDR3 DNA: TGTGCCAGCAGAACAAACCCCGACAGGGTAGGCGAGCAGTACTTC. Translated: CASRTNPDRVGEQYF.